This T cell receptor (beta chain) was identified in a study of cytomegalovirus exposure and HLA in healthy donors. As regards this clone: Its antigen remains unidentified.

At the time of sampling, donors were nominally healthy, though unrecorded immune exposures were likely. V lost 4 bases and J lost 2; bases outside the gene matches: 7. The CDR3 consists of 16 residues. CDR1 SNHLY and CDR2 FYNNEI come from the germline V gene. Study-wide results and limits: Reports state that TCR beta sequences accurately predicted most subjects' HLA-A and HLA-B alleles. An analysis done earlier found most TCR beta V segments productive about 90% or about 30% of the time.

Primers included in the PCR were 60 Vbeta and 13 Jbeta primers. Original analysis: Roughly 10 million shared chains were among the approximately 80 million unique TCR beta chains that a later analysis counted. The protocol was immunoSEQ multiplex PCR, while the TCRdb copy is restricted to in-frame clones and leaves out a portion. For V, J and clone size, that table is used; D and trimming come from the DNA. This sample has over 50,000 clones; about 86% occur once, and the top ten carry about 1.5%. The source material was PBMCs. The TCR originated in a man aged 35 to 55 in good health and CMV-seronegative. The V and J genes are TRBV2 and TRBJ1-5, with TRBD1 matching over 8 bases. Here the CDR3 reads CASSGTPGGGNQPQHF. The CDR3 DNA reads TGTGCCAGCAGTGGGACCCCAGGGGGCGGCAATCAGCCCCAGCATTTT.